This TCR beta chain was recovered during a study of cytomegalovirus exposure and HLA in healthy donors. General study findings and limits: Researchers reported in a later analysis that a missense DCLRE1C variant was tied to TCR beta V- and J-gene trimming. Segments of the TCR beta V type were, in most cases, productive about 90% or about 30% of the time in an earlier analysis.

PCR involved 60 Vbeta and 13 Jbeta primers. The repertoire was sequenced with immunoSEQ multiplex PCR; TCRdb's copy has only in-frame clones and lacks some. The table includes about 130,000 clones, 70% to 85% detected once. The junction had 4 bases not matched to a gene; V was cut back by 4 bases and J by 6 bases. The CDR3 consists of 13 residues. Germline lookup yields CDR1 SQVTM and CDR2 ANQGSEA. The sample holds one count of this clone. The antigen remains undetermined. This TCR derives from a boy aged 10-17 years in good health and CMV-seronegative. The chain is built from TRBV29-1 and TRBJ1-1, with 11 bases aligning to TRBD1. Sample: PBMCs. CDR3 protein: CSVGGQGAAEAFF. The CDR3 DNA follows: TGCAGCGTTGGCGGACAGGGGGCTGCTGAAGCTTTCTTT.